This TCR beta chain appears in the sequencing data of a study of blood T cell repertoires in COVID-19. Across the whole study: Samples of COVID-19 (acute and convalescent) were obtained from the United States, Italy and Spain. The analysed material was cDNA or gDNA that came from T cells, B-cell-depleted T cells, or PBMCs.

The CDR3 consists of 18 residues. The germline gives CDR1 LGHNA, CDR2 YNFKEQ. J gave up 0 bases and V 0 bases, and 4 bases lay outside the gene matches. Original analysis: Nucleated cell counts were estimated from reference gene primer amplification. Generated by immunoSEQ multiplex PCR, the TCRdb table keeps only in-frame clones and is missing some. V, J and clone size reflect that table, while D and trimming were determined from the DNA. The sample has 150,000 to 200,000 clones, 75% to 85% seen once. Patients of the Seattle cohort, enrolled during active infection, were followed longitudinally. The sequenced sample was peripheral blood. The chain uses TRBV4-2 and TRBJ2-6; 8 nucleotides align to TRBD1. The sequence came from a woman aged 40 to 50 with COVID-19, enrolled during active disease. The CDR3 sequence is CASSQDLDRASGANVLTF. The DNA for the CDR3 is TGTGCCAGCAGCCAAGACCTGGACAGGGCCTCTGGGGCCAACGTCCTGACTTTC.